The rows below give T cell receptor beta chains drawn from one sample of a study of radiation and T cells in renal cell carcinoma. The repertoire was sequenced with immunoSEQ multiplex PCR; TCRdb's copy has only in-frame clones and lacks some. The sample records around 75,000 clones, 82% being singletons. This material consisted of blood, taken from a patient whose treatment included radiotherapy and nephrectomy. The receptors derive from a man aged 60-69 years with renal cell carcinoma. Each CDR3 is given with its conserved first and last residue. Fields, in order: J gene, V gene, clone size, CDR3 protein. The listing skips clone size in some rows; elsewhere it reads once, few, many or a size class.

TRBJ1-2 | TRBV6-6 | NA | CASSYGEVEGYTF
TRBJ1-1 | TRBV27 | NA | CASSLQGRSTEAFF
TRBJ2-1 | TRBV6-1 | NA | CASSDSGTSPRAGNEQFF
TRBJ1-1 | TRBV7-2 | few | CASSLVRANTEAFF
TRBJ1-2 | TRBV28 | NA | CASSSRTATYGYTF
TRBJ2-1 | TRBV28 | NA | CASTFGGQSRPKQFF
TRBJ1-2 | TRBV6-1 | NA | CASSERMDRPAWLYGYTF
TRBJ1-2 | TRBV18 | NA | CASSGETGAAASTTNYGYTF
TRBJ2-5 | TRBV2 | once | CARRSSIGGTQYF
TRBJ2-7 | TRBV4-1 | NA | CASSQEVISGQGIYEQYF
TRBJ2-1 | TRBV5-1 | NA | CASSLGVSYNEQFF
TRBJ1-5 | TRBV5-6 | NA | CASTLGGRSNQPQHF
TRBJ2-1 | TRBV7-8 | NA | CASSSDRGVNEQFF
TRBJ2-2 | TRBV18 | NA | CASSPSGRGAGELFF
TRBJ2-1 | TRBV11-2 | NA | CASSLSQREVDEQFF
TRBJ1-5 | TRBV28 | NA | CASSPRGRGRVKPQHF
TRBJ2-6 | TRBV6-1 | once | CANGKGTSGANVLTF
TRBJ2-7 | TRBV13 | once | CASTSGTGYEQYF
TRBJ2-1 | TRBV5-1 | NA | CASWVDASHNEQFF
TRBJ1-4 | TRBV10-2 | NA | CASTIGTGGEKLFF
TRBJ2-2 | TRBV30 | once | CAWKVWGVATGELFF
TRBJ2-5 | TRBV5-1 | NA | CASNPGLQETQYF
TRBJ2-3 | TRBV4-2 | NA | CASSQDWIDTQYF
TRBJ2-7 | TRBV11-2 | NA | CASSLPGVLGYEQYF
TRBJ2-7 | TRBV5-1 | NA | CASTLNSGAPYEQYF
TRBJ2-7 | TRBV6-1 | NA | CASSERGQGLVEQYF
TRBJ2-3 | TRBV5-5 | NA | CASSSPLTDTQYF
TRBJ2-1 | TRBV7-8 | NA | CASSLGGGGSSYNEQFF
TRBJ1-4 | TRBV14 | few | CASRPSGSTNEKLFF
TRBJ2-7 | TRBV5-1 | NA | CASSLRGSYEQYF
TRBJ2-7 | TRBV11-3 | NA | CASSLRDSYEQYF
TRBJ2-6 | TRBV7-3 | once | CASSLSSGAASGANVLTF
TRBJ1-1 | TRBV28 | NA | CASSFPDRGNQAFF
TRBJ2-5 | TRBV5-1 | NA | CASSFGAIQETQYF
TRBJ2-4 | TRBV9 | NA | CASSPIAGVFKNIQYF
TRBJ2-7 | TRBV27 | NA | CASTGTGRDEQYF
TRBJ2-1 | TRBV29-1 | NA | CSVEDLQGRGSSYNEQFF
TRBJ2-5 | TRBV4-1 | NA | CASSHGLAGYQETQYF
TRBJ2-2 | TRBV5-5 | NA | CASSLRETGGTNTGELFF
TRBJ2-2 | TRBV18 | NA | CASSPAGGFANTGELFF
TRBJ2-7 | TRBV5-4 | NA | CASSLRGQYEQYF
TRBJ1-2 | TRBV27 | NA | CASRLGPGYGYTF
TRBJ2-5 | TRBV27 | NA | CASSSLARETQYF
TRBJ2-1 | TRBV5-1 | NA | CASGPGKSYNEQFF
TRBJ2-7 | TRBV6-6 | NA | CASSSTSYEQYF
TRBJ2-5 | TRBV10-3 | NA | CAISESVGVSQETQYF
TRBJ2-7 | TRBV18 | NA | CASSQAGGDYEQYF
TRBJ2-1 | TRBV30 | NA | CAWSSRAGLEQFF
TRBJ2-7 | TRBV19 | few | CASSNPGLIYEQYF